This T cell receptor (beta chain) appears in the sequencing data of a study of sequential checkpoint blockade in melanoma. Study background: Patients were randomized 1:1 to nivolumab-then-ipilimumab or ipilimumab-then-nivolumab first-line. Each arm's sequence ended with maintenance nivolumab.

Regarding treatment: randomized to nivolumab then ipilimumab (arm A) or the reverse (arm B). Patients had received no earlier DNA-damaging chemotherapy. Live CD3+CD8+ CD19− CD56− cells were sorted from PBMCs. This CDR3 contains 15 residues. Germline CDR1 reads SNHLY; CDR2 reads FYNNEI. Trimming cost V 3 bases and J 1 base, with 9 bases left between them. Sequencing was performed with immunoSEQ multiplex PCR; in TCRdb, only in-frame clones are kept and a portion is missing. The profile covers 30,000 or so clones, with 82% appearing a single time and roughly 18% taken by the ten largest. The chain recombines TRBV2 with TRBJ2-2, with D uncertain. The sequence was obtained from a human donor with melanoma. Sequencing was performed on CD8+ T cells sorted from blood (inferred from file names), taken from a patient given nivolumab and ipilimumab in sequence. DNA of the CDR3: TGTGCCAGCAGTGAGATAGATTGGAACACCGGGGAGCTGTTTTTT. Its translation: CASSEIDWNTGELFF.